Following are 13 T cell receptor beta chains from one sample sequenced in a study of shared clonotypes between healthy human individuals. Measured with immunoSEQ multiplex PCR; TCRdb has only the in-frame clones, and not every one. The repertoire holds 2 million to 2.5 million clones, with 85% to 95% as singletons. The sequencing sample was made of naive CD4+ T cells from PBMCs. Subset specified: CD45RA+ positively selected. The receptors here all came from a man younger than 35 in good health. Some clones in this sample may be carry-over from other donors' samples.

In DNA form, the CDR3 reads TGCAGCGCCACAATGGGACAGCGGTCGTACGAGCAGTACTTC. Its translation is CSATMGQRSYEQYF. The rearrangement links TRBV29-1 to TRBJ2-7, with 7 bases fitting TRBD1. The trim removed 7 bases at V and 4 bases at J, leaving 13 bases unmatched. The CDR3 is 14 amino acids. Germline V gene sequence: CDR1 SQVTM, CDR2 ANQGSEA.

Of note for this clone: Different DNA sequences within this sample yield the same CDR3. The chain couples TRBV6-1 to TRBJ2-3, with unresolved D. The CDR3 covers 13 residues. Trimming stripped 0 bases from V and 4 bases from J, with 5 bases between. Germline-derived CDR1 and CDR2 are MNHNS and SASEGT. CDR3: CASSEARADTQYF. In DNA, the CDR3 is TGTGCCAGCAGTGAAGCCCGGGCAGATACGCAGTATTTT.

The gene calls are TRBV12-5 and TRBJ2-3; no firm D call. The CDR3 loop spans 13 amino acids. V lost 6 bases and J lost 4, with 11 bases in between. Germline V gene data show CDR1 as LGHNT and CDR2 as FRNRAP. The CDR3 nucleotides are TGTGCTAGTGGGCCCGGGTATCCAGATACGCAGTATTTT. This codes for CASGPGYPDTQYF.

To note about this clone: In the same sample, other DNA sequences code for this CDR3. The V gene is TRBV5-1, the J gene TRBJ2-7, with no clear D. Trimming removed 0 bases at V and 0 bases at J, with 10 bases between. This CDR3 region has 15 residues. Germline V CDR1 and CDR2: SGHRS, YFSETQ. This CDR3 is CASSLEGPPSYEQYF. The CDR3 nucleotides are TGCGCCAGCAGCTTGGAGGGTCCTCCCTCCTACGAGCAGTACTTC.

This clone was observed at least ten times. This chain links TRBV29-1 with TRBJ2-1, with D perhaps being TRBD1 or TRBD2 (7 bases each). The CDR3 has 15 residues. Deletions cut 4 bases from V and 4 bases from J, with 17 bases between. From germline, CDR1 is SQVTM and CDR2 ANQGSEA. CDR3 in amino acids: CSVGPAGGGYNEQFF. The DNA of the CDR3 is TGCAGCGTTGGCCCCGCAGGGGGAGGGTACAATGAGCAGTTCTTC.

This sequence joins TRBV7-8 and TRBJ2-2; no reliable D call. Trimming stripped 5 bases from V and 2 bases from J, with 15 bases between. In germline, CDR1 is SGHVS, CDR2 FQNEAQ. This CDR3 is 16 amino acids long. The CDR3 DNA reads TGTGCCAGCAGCCCCTCGGGCAGTATAAACACCGGGGAGCTGTTTTTT. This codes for CASSPSGSINTGELFF.

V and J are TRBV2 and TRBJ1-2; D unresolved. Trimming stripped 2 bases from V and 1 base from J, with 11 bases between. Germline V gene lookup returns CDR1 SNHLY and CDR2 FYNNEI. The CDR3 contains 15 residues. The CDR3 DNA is TGTGCCAGCAGTGAAAGCCGGGCCTTTAACTATGGCTACACCTTC. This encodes CASSESRAFNYGYTF.

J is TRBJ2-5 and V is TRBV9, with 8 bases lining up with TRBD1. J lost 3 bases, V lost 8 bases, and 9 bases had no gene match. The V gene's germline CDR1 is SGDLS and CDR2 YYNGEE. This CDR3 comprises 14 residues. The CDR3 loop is CASNQGAGKETQYF. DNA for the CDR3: TGTGCCAGTAACCAGGGGGCAGGGAAAGAGACCCAGTACTTC.

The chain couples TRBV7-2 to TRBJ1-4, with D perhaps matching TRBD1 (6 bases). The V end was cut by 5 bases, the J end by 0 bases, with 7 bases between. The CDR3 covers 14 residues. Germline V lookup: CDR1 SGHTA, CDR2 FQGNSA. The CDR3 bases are TGTGCCAGCAGCAACAGGGCAACTAATGAAAAACTGTTTTTT. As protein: CASSNRATNEKLFF.

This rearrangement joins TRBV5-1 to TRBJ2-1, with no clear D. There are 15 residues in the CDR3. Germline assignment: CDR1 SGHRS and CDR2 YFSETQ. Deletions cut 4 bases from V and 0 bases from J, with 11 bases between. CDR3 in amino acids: CASSPVSFSYNEQFF. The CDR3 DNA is TGCGCCAGCAGCCCGGTTAGCTTCTCCTACAATGAGCAGTTCTTC.

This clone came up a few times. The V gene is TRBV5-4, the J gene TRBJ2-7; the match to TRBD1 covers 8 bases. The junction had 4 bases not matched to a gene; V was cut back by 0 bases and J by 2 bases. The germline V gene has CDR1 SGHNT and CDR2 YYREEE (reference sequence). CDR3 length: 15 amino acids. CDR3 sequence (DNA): TGTGCCAGCAGCTTGGCCGGGACAGGCCCCTACGAGCAGTACTTC. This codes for CASSLAGTGPYEQYF.

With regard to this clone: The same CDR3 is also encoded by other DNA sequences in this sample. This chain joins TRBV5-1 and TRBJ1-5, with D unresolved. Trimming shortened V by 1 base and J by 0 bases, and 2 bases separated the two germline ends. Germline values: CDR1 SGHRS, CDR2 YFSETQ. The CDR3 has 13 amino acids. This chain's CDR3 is CASSLTSNQPQHF. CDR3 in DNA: TGCGCCAGCAGCTTGACTAGCAATCAGCCCCAGCATTTT. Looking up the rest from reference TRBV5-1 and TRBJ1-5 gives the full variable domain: KAGVTQTPRYLIKTRGQQVTLSCSPISGHRSVSWYQQTPGQGLQFLFEYFSETQRNKGNFPGRFSGRQFSNSRSEMNVSTLELGDSALYLCASSLTSNQPQHFGDGTRLSIL.

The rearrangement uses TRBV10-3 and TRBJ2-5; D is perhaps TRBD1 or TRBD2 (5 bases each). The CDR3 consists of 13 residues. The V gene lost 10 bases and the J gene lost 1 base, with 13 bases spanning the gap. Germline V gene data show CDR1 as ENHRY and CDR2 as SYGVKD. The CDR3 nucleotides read TGTGCCACCCGACATGGGGGCCAAGAGACCCAGTACTTC. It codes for CATRHGGQETQYF.